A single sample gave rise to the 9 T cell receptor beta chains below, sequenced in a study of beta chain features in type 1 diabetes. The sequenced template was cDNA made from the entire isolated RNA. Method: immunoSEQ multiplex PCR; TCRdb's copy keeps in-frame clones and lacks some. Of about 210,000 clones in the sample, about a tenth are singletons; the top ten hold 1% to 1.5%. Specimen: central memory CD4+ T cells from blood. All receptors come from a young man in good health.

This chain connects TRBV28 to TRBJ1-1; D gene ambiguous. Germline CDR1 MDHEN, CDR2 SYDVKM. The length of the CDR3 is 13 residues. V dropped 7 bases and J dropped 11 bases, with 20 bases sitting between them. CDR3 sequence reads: CASTEGMGRWAFF. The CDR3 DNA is TGTGCCAGCACCGAAGGAATGGGAAGGTGGGCTTTCTTT.

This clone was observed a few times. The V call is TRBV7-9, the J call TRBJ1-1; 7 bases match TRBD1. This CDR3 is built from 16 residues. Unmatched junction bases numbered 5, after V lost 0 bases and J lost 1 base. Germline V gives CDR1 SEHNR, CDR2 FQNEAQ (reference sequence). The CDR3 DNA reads TGTGCCAGCAGCTTAGCCACAGGGGCCAGGAACACTGAAGCTTTCTTT. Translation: CASSLATGARNTEAFF.

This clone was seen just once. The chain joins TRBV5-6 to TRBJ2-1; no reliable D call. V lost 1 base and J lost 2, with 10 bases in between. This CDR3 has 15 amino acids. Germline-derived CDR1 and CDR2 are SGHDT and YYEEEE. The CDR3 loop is CASSLRWEPYNEQFF. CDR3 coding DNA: TGTGCCAGCAGCTTGAGGTGGGAACCCTACAATGAGCAGTTCTTC.

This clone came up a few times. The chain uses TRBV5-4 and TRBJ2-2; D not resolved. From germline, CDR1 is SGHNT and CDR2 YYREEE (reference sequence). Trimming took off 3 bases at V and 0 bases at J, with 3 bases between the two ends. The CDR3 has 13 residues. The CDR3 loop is CASSSTNTGELFF. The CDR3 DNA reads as TGTGCCAGCAGCTCGACGAACACCGGGGAGCTGTTTTTT.

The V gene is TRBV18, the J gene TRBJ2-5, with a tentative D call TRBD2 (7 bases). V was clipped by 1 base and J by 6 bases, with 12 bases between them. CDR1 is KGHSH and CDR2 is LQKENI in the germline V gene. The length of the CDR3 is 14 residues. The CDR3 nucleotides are TGTGCCAGCTCACCACTCGGGGGGCAGAAGACCCAGTACTTC. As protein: CASSPLGGQKTQYF.

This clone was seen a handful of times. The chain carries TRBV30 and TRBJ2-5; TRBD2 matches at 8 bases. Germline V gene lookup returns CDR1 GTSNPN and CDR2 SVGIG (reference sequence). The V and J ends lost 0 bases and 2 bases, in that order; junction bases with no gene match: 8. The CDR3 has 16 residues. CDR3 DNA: TGTGCCTGGAGTGTCCAGGGCGGGAGGAGGCAAGAGACCCAGTACTTC. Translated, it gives CAWSVQGGRRQETQYF.

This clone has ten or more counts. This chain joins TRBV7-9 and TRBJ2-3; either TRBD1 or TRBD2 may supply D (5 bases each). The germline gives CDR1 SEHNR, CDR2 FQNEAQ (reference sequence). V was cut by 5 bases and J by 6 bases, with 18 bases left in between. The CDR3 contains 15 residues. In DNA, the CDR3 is TGTGCCAGCAGCCTCTCGGGACCCCGAAGGGATACGCAGTATTTT. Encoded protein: CASSLSGPRRDTQYF.

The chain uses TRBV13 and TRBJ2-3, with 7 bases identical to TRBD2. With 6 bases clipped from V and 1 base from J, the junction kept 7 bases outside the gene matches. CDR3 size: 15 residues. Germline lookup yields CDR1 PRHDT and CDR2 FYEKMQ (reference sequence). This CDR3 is CASRSSGTGTDTQYF. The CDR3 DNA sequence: TGTGCCAGCAGGTCAAGCGGGACTGGCACAGATACGCAGTATTTT.

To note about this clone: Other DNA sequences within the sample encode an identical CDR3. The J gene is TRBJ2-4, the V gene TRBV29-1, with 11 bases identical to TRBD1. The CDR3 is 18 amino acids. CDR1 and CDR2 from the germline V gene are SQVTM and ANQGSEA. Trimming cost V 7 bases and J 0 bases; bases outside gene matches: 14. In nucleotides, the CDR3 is TGCAGCGGAGCTACCGGGACAGGGGGAGGTCTAGCCAAAAACATTCAGTACTTC. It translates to CSGATGTGGGLAKNIQYF.